This TCR beta chain comes out of a study of Ad26.COV2.S vaccination and SARS-CoV-2 variants. On the study more broadly: Once, or twice with 56 days between doses, Ad26.COV2.S was given intramuscularly.

Clones were read by immunoSEQ multiplex PCR, and TCRdb kept only the in-frame ones, dropping some. The sample has approximately 500,000 clones, approximately 90% seen once; the top ten hold 9.5% to 15%. The CDR3 is made up of 12 amino acids. V was cut by 3 bases and J by 7 bases, with 9 bases left in between. Germline V gene data show CDR1 as LGHDT and CDR2 as YNNKEL (reference sequence). Treatment indicated: around 19 received Ad26.COV2.S at low or high dose, single or two shots; about 5 received placebo; per-sample allocation not given. Collection of samples fell on day 63 after the first vaccine or placebo injection. The individual, an adult aged 18-55 years, was a donor in Boston. Expression of Wuhan-strain SARS-CoV-2 spike came from the Ad26 vector that formed the vaccine.

This sequence was found in a person aged 18 to 59 who received the Ad26.COV2.S COVID-19 vaccine or a placebo. This specimen was peripheral blood, taken in a trial of Ad26.COV2.S vaccine versus placebo. The V call is TRBV3-1 (or the pseudogene TRBV3-2), the J call TRBJ1-1; D unresolved. The CDR3 loop reads CASSQTHSEAFF. CDR3 DNA sequence: TGTGCCAGCAGCCAGACTCATAGTGAAGCTTTCTTT.